This T cell receptor beta chain is from a study of T cell responses to AZD1222 COVID-19 vaccine. This table comes from immunoSEQ multiplex PCR, and its TCRdb copy is limited to in-frame clones, with some not included. The repertoire holds approximately 120,000 clones, with roughly 93% as singletons. The sequence came from an adult in good health. The sample in question was peripheral blood, obtained on day 0 of AZD1222 vaccination.

CDR3 coding DNA: TGTGCCAGCAGCCAAGGCAGAAACACTGAAGCTTTCTTT. Translated, it gives CASSQGRNTEAFF. This sequence joins TRBV3-1 (or the pseudogene TRBV3-2) and TRBJ1-1; D not certain. The CDR3 covers 13 residues. CDR1 is LGHDT and CDR2 is YNNKEL in the germline V gene (reference sequence). The ends were cut back, 1 base at V and 2 bases at J, with 5 bases in the middle.